The T cell receptor (beta chain) described here comes from a study of blood T cell repertoires in COVID-19. Study at large: The United States, Italy and Spain were the sources of the acute and convalescent COVID-19 samples.

The protocol was immunoSEQ multiplex PCR, while the TCRdb copy is restricted to in-frame clones and leaves out a portion. Of under 300,000 clones listed, about 82% are singletons. Germline V lookup: CDR1 LNHDA, CDR2 SQIVND (reference sequence). Between the trimmed V and J ends, which lost 4 bases and 6 bases, there was a span of 12 bases. The CDR3 contains 13 residues. The sequencing sample was made of peripheral blood. The TCR originated in a man older than 75 with acute or convalescent COVID-19. This chain joins TRBV19 and TRBJ1-1; maybe TRBD1 (6 bases). The CDR3 sequence: CASSSRTESEAFF. As DNA, the CDR3 is TGTGCCAGTAGTAGTCGGACAGAATCTGAAGCTTTCTTT.